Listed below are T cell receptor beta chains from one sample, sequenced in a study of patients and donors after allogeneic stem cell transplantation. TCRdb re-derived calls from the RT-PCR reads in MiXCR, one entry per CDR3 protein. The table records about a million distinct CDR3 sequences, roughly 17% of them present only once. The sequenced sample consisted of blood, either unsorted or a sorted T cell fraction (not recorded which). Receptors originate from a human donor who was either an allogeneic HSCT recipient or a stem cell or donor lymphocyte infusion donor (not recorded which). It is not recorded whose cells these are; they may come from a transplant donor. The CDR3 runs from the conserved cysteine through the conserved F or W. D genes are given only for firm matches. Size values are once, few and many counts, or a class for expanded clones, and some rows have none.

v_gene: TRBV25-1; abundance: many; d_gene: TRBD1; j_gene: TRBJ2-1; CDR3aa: CASGTEVNEQFF; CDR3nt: TGTGCCAGCGGGACAGAAGTTAATGAGCAGTTCTTC
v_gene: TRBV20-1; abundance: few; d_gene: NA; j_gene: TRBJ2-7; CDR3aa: CSAAGITSTLAHEQYF; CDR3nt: TGCAGTGCTGCGGGCATCACTAGCACGCTTGCCCACGAGCAGTACTTC
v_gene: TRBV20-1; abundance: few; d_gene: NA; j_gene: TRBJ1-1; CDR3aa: CSAISWTATNTEAFF; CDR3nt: TGCAGTGCAATTAGCTGGACAGCAACAAACACTGAAGCTTTCTTT
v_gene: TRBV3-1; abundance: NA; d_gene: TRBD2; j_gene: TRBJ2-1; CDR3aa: CASSPFRLAGGRAYNEQFF; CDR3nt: TGTGCCAGCAGCCCCTTTAGGCTAGCGGGAGGTCGGGCCTACAATGAGCAGTTCTTC
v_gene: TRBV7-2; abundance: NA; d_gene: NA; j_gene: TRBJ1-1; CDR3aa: CASSGDSYTEAFF; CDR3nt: TGTGCCAGCAGCGGGGACTCCTACACTGAAGCTTTCTTT
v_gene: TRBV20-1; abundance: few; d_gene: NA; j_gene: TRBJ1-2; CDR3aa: CSARAGGADYGYTF; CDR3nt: TGCAGTGCTAGAGCCGGGGGCGCCGACTATGGCTACACCTTC
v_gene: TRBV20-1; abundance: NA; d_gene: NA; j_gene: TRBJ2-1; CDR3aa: CSARDPLAYSYNEQFF; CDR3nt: TGCAGTGCTAGAGATCCCCTAGCGTACTCCTACAATGAGCAGTTCTTC
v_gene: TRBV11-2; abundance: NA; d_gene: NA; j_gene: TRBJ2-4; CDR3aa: CASSSSGHPRYF; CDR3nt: TGTGCCAGCAGCTCCTCGGGACACCCAAGGTACTTC
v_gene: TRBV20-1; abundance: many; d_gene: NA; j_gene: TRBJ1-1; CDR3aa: CSAGIHTEAFF; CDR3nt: TGCAGTGCTGGGATCCACACTGAAGCTTTCTTT
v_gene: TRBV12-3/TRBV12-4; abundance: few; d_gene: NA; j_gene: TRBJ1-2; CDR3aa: CASSLRIGANYGYTF; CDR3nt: TGTGCCAGCAGTTTGAGGATAGGCGCTAACTATGGCTACACCTTC
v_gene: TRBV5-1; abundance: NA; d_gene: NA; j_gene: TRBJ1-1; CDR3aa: CASSLEAGLNTEAFF; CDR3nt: TGCGCCAGCAGCTTGGAGGCAGGTTTGAACACTGAAGCTTTCTTT
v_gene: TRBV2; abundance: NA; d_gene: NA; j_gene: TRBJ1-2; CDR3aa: CASSAQANYGYTF; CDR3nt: TGTGCCAGCAGTGCCCAGGCTAACTATGGCTACACCTTC
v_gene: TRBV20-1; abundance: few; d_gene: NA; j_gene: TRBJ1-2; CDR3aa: CSAFSEDYGYTF; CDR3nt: TGCAGTGCCTTTTCAGAAGACTATGGCTACACCTTC
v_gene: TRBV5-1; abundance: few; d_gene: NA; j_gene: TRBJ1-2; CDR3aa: CASSLGTSRGAYGYTF; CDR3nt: TGCGCCAGCAGCCTCGGGACATCTCGCGGGGCCTATGGCTACACCTTC
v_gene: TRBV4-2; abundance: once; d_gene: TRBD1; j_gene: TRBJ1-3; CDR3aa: CASSQAGGSSGNTIYF; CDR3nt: TGTGCCAGCAGCCAAGCAGGGGGAAGCTCTGGAAACACCATATATTTT
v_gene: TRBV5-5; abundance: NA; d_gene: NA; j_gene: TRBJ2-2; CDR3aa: CASSLVVYVVTGELFF; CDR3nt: TGTGCCAGCAGCTTGGTGGTGTATGTTGTCACCGGGGAGCTGTTTTTT
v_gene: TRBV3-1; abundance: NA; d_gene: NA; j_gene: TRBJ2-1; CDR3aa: CASSQVGGQLKFF; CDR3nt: TGTGCCAGCAGCCAAGTAGGTGGCCAGCTTAAGTTCTTC
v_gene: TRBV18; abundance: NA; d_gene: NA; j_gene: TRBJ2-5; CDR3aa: CASSRGDGETQYF; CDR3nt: TGTGCCAGCTCACGGGGGGACGGAGAGACCCAGTACTTC
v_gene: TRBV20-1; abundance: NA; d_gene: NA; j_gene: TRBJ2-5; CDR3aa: CSAGGWGETQYF; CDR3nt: TGCAGTGCGGGGGGATGGGGAGAGACCCAGTACTTC
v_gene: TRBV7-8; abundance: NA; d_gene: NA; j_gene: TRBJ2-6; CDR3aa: CASSLGGLLSGANVLTF; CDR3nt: TGTGCCAGCAGCTTAGGCGGACTCCTCTCTGGGGCCAACGTCCTGACTTTC
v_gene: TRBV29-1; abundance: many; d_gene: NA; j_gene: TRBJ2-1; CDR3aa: CSVLSRDGYNEQFF; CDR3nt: TGCAGCGTCCTGTCCCGGGACGGTTACAATGAGCAGTTCTTC
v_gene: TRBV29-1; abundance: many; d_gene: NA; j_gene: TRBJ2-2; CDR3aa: CSVEENTGELFF; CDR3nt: TGCAGCGTTGAAGAGAACACCGGGGAGCTGTTTTTT
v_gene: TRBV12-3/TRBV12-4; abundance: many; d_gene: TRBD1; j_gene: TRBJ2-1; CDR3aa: CASSSQPGTVNNEQFF; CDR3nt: TGTGCCAGCAGCTCCCAACCCGGGACAGTAAACAATGAGCAGTTCTTC
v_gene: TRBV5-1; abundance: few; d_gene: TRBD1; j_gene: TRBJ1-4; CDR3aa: CASSLGTGRNEKLFF; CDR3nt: TGCGCCAGCAGCCTTGGGACAGGACGGAATGAAAAACTGTTTTTT
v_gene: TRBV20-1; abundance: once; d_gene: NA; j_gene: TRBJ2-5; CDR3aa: CSAGTSWGFRGVETQYF; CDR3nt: TGCAGTGCGGGGACATCTTGGGGATTTAGAGGCGTGGAGACCCAGTACTTC
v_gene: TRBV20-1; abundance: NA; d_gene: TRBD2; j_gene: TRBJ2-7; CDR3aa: CSAGTSGRAWKDEQYF; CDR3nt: TGCAGTGCCGGGACTAGCGGGAGGGCCTGGAAGGACGAGCAGTACTTC
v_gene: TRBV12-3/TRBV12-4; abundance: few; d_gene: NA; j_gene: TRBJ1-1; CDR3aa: CASIMRGTEAFF; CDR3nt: TGTGCCAGCATTATGAGGGGGACTGAAGCTTTCTTT
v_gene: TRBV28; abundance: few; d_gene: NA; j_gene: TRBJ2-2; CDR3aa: CASSFGRGELFF; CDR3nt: TGTGCCAGCAGTTTTGGGCGCGGGGAGCTGTTTTTT
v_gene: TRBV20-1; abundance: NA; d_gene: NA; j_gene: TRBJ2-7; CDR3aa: CSARVAEYSYEQYF; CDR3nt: TGCAGTGCTAGAGTAGCGGAGTACTCCTACGAGCAGTACTTC
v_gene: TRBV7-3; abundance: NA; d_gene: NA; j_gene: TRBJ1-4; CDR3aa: CASRSRIATNEKLFF; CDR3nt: TGTGCCAGCAGATCCAGGATTGCAACTAATGAAAAACTGTTTTTT
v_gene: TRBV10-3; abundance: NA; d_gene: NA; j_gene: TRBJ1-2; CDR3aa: CAIRAEKGYGYTF; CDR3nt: TGTGCCATCAGGGCGGAAAAGGGGTATGGCTACACCTTC
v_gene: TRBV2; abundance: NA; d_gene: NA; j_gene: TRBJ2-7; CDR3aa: CASSEASVLSYEQYF; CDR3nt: TGTGCCAGCAGTGAAGCTTCCGTTCTCTCCTACGAGCAGTACTTC
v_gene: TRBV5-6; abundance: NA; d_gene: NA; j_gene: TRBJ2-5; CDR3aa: CASSFWGGGQETQYF; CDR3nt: TGTGCCAGCAGCTTTTGGGGAGGGGGCCAAGAGACCCAGTACTTC
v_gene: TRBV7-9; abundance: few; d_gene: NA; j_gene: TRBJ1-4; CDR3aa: CASSLWTERNEKLFF; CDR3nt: TGTGCCAGCAGCTTGTGGACAGAAAGAAATGAAAAACTGTTTTTT
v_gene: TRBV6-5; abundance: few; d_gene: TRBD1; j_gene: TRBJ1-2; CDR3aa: CASVRQGYGYTF; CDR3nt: TGTGCCAGCGTCAGACAGGGGTATGGCTACACCTTC
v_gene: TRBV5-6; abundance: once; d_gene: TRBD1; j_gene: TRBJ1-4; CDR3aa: CASSYRTGSNEKLFF; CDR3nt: TGTGCCAGCAGCTACCGGACAGGGTCTAATGAAAAACTGTTTTTT
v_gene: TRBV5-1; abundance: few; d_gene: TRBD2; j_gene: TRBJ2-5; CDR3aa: CASSLYPGRAGETQYF; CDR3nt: TGCGCCAGCAGCTTATATCCCGGGAGGGCCGGTGAGACCCAGTACTTC
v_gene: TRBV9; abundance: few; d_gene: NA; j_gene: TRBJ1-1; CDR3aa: CASSAQDSMNTEAFF; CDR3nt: TGTGCCAGCAGCGCCCAGGACAGCATGAACACTGAAGCTTTCTTT
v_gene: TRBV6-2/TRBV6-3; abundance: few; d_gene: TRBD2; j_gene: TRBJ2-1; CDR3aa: CASSYSVAGAYNEQFF; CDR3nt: TGTGCCAGCAGTTACTCCGTAGCGGGAGCATACAATGAGCAGTTCTTC
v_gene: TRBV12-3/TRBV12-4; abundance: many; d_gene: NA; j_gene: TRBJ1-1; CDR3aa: CASSLAGASTEAFF; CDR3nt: TGTGCCAGCAGTTTAGCGGGGGCCAGCACTGAAGCTTTCTTT
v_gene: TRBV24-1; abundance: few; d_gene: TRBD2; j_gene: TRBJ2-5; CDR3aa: CATSDSSGGETQYF; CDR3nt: TGTGCCACCAGTGATTCGTCGGGGGGTGAGACCCAGTACTTC